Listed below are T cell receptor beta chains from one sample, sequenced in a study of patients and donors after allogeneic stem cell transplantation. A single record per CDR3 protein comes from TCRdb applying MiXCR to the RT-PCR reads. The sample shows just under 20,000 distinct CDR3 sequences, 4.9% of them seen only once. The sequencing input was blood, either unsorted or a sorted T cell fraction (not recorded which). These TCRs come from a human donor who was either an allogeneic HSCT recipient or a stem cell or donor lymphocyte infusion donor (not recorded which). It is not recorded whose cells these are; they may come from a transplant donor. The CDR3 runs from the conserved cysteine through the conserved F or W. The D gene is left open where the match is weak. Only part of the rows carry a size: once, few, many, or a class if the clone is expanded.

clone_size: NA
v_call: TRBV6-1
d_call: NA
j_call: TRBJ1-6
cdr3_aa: CASRGHPRAFSPLHF
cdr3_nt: TGTGCCAGCAGGGGGCATCCACGAGCGTTTTCACCCCTCCACTTT

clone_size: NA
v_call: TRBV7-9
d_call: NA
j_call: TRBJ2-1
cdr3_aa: CASRGAGDVEQFF
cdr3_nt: TGTGCCAGCAGGGGGGCAGGGGACGTAGAGCAGTTCTTC

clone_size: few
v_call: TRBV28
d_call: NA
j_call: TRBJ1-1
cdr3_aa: CASSFPGISKVNTEAFF
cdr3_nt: TGTGCCAGCAGTTTCCCCGGGATATCCAAAGTTAACACTGAAGCTTTCTTT

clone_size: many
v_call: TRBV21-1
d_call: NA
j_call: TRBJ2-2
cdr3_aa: CASSKEGDRADGELFF
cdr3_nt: TGTGCCAGCAGCAAAGAGGGGGACAGGGCGGACGGGGAGCTGTTTTTT

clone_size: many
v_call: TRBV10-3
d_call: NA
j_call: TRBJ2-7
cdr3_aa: CAIRSYDEQYF
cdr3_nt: TGTGCCATCAGATCCTATGACGAGCAGTACTTC

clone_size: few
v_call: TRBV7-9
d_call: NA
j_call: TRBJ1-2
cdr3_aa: CASSLALAGPNYGYTF
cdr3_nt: TGTGCCAGCAGCTTAGCCTTAGCAGGGCCTAACTATGGCTACACCTTC

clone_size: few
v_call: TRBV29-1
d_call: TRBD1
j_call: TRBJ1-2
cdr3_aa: CSVAFPGTGRSYTF
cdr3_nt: TGCAGCGTCGCCTTCCCCGGGACAGGGAGGAGCTACACCTTC

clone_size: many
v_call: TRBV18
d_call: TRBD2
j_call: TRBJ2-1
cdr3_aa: CASSLTLAGSYNEQFF
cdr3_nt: TGTGCCAGCTCACTCACGTTAGCGGGGTCCTACAATGAGCAGTTCTTC

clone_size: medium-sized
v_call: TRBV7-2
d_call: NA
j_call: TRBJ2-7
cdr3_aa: CASSLRTIGLRPYEQYF
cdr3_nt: TGTGCCAGCAGCTTGAGGACGATCGGGTTGCGACCCTACGAGCAGTACTTC

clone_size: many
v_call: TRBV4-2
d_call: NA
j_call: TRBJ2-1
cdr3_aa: CASSQEVRNEQFF
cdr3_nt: TGTGCCAGCAGCCAAGAGGTCCGCAATGAGCAGTTCTTC

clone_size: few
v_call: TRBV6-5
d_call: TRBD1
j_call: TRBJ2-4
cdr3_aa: CASSYGTGSNLAKNIQYF
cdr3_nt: TGTGCCAGCAGTTACGGGACAGGGTCAAATCTCGCCAAAAACATTCAGTACTTC

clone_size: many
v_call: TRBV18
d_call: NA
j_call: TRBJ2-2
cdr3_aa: CASSPRTGELFF
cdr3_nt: TGTGCCAGCTCACCGCGGACCGGGGAGCTGTTTTTT

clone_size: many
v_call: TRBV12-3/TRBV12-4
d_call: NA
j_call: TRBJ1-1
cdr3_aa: CASSFALQGRGEAFF
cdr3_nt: TGTGCCAGCAGTTTCGCACTTCAGGGACGGGGTGAAGCTTTCTTT

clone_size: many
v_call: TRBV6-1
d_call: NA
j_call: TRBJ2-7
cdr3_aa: CASSGGKAGSYEQYF
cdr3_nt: TGTGCCAGCAGCGGGGGTAAGGCGGGCTCCTACGAGCAGTACTTC

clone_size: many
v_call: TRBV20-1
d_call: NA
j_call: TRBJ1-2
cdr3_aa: CSARLGAIYGYTF
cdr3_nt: TGCAGTGCTAGACTGGGGGCGATCTATGGCTACACCTTC

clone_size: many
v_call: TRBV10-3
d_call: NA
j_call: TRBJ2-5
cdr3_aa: CAIRDPGRETQYF
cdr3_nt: TGTGCCATCCGGGACCCCGGTCGGGAGACCCAGTACTTC

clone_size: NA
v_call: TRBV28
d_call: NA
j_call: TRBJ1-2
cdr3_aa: CASSPMYGYTF
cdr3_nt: TGTGCCAGCAGTCCGATGTATGGCTACACCTTC

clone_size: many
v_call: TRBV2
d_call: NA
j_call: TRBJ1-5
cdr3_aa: CASSQEAADQPQHF
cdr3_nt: TGTGCCAGCAGCCAGGAGGCGGCGGATCAGCCCCAGCATTTT

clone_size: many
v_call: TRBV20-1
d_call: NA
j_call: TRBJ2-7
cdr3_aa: CSARDPLSAHEQYF
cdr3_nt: TGCAGTGCTAGAGATCCCCTGTCGGCCCACGAGCAGTACTTC

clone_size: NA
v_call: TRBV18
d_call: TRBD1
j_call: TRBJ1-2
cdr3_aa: CASSPRQGYGYTF
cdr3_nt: TGTGCCAGCTCACCCCGACAGGGGTATGGCTACACCTTC

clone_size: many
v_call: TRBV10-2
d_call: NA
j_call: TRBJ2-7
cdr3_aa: CASPMTESYEQYF
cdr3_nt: TGCGCCAGCCCAATGACAGAATCCTACGAGCAGTACTTC

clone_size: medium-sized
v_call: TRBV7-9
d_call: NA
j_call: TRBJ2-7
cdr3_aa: CASSSNIGSEQYF
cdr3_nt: TGTGCCAGCAGCTCAAACATCGGGAGCGAGCAGTACTTC

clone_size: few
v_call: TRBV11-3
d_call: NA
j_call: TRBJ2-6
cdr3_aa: CASSSEGGANVLTF
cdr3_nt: TGTGCCAGCAGTTCCGAGGGTGGGGCCAACGTCCTGACTTTC

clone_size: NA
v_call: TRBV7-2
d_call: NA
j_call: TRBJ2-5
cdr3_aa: CASTLEAGGETQYF
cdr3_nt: TGTGCCAGCACCCTCGAGGCGGGTGGAGAGACCCAGTACTTC

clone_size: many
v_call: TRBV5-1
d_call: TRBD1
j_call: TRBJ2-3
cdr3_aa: CASSSGQGITDTQYF
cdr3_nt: TGCGCCAGCAGCTCGGGACAGGGAATCACAGATACGCAGTATTTT

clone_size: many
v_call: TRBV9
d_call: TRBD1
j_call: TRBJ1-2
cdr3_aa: CASSVERDRAYTF
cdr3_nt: TGTGCCAGCAGCGTCGAGAGGGACAGGGCCTACACCTTC

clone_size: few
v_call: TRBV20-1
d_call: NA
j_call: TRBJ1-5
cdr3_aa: CSVTDGGNQPQHF
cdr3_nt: TGCAGTGTCACGGACGGCGGCAATCAGCCCCAGCATTTT

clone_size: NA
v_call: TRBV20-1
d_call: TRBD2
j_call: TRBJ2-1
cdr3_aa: CSAPIRTSEVEQFF
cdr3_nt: TGCAGTGCCCCTATTCGGACTAGCGAAGTAGAGCAGTTCTTC

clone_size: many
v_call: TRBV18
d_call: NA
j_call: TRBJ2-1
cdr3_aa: CASSYQQEIVLSKQFF
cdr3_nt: TGTGCCAGCTCCTACCAGCAGGAAATAGTTTTGAGTAAGCAGTTCTTC

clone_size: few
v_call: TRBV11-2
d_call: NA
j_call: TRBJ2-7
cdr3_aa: CASSLLGSTREQYF
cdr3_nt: TGTGCCAGCAGCTTATTGGGGTCAACCCGGGAGCAGTACTTC

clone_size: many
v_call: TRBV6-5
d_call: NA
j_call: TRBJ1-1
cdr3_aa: CASSFIAGETEAFF
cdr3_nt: TGTGCCAGCAGTTTTATCGCAGGGGAAACTGAAGCTTTCTTT

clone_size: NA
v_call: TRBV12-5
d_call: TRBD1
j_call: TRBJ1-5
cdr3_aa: CASGLRGNQPQHF
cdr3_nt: TGTGCTAGTGGTCTCAGGGGGAATCAGCCCCAGCATTTT

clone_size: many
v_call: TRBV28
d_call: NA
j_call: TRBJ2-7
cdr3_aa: CASSFSSFGLQYF
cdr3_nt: TGTGCCAGCAGTTTTTCCTCTTTTGGTTTACAGTACTTC

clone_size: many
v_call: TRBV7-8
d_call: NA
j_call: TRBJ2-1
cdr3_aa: CASSRQEGEQFF
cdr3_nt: TGTGCCAGCAGCAGACAGGAGGGTGAGCAGTTCTTC

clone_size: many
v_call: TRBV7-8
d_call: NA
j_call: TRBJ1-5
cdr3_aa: CASSVQENQPQHF
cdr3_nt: TGTGCCAGCAGCGTCCAGGAGAATCAGCCCCAGCATTTT

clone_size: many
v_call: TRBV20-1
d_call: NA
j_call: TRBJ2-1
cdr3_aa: CSARTQIAYNEQFF
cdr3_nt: TGCAGTGCTAGAACCCAAATCGCCTACAATGAGCAGTTCTTC

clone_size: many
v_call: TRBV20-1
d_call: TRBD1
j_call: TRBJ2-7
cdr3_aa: CSSGQGASREQYF
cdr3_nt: TGCAGTTCCGGACAGGGGGCGTCTCGGGAGCAGTACTTC

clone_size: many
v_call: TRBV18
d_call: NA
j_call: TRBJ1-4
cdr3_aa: CASSPFRGANEKLFF
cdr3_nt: TGTGCCAGCTCCCCATTCAGGGGAGCTAATGAAAAACTGTTTTTT

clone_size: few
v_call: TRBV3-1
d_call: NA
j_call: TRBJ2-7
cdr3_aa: CASDIAGLNEQYF
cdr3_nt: TGTGCCAGCGATATTGCTGGCCTAAACGAGCAGTACTTC

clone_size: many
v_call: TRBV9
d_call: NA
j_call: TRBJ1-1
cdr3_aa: CASSVSGANTEAFF
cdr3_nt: TGTGCCAGCAGCGTCTCCGGGGCGAACACTGAAGCTTTCTTT